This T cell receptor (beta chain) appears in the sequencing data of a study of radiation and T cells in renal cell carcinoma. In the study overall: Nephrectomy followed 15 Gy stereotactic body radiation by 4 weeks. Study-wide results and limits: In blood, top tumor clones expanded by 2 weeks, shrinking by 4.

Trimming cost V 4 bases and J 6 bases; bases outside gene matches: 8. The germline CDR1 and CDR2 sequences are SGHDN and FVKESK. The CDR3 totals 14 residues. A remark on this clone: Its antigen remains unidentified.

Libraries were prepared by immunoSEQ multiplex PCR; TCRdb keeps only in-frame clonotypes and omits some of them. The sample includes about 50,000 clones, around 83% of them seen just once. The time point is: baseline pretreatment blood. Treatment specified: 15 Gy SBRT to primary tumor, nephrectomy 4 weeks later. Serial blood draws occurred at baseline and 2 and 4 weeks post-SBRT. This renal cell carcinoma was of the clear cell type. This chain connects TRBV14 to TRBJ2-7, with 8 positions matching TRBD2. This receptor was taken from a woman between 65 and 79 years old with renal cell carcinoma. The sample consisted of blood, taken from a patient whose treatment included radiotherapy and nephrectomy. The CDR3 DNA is TGTGCCAGCAGCCTTTGGACTAGCTCGGGCGAGCAGTACTTC. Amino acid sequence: CASSLWTSSGEQYF. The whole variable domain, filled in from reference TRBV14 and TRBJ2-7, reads EAGVTQFPSHSVIEKGQTVTLRCDPISGHDNLYWYRRVMGKEIKFLLHFVKESKQDESGMPNNRFLAERTGGTYSTLKVQPAELEDSGVYFCASSLWTSSGEQYFGPGTRLTVT.